These T cell receptor beta chains were read from a single sample in a study of blood T cell repertoires in COVID-19. The table came from immunoSEQ multiplex PCR; TCRdb's copy has only in-frame clones and leaves some out. The sample carries around 120,000 clones, less than 90% recorded once. Sequenced material: peripheral blood. Source of these receptors: a man between 65 and 79 years old with acute or convalescent COVID-19. The CDR3 runs from the conserved cysteine through the conserved F or W. A D gene is named only where the DNA matches it firmly.

j_gene: TRBJ2-1; v_gene: TRBV11-3; d_gene: TRBD2; CDR3nt: TGTGCCAGCAGCTTAATGGGTAGCGGGGGGGCAAATGAGCAGTTCTTC; CDR3aa: CASSLMGSGGANEQFF
j_gene: TRBJ1-1; v_gene: TRBV19; d_gene: TRBD1; CDR3nt: TGTGCCAGTAGGCCAACAGGGGGGAACACTGAAGCTTTCTTT; CDR3aa: CASRPTGGNTEAFF
j_gene: TRBJ2-1; v_gene: TRBV7-3; d_gene: TRBD2; CDR3nt: TGTGCCAGCAGCCCTACTAGCGGGGGGGCATATGAGCAGTTCTTC; CDR3aa: CASSPTSGGAYEQFF
j_gene: TRBJ1-1; v_gene: TRBV7-9; d_gene: TRBD1; CDR3nt: TGTGCCAGCAGCTTAGCACCAGGGGGCGACACTGAAGCTTTCTTT; CDR3aa: CASSLAPGGDTEAFF
j_gene: TRBJ1-3; v_gene: TRBV28; d_gene: .; CDR3nt: TGTGCCAGCAGTCCTCTGAGGGGGGGCCCTACAACATTCTCTGGAAACACCATATATTTT; CDR3aa: CASSPLRGGPTTFSGNTIYF
j_gene: TRBJ1-2; v_gene: TRBV18; d_gene: TRBD1; CDR3nt: TGTGCCAGCTCACCACCGACCCAGGGACAGATCTATGGCTACACCTTC; CDR3aa: CASSPPTQGQIYGYTF
j_gene: TRBJ1-2; v_gene: TRBV5-6; d_gene: .; CDR3nt: TGTGCCAGCAGCTTGGGTGTCACAAAAGTTTATGGCTACACCTTC; CDR3aa: CASSLGVTKVYGYTF
j_gene: TRBJ1-4; v_gene: TRBV9; d_gene: TRBD1; CDR3nt: TGTGCCAGCAGCGCCAGACAGGGGGCCGACGAAAAACTGTTTTTT; CDR3aa: CASSARQGADEKLFF
j_gene: TRBJ1-5; v_gene: TRBV20-1; d_gene: TRBD1; CDR3nt: TGCAGTGCTAGTGGGGGGACAGGGATGTATCAGCCCCAGCATTTT; CDR3aa: CSASGGTGMYQPQHF
j_gene: TRBJ2-1; v_gene: TRBV4-2; d_gene: TRBD2; CDR3nt: TGTGCCAGCAGCCAAGATCGGGCTAGCGGGTACAATGAGCAGTTCTTC; CDR3aa: CASSQDRASGYNEQFF